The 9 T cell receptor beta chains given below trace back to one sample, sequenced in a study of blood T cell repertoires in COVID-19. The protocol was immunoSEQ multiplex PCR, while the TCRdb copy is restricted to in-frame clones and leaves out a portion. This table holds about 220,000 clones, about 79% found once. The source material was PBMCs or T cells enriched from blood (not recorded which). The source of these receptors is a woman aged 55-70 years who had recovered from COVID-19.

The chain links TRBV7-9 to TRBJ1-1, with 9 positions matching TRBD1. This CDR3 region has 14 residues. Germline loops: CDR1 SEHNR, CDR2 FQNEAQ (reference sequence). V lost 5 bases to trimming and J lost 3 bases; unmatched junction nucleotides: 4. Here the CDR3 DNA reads TGTGCCAGCAGCCCGGGACAGGGTCACACTGAAGCTTTCTTT. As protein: CASSPGQGHTEAFF. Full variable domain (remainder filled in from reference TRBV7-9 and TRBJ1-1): DTGVSQNPRHKITKRGQNVTFRCDPISEHNRLYWYRQTLGQGPEFLTYFQNEAQLEKSRLLSDRFSAERPKGSFSTLEIQRTEQGDSAMYLCASSPGQGHTEAFFGQGTRLTVV.

CDR3 DNA sequence: TGTGCCAGCACGACAGGGCAGAACACTGAAGCTTTCTTT. Encoded protein: CASTTGQNTEAFF. This chain links TRBV6-5 with TRBJ1-1; 7 nucleotides agree with TRBD1. CDR3 length equals 13 residues. The germline gives CDR1 MNHEY, CDR2 SVGAGI. V lost 7 bases and J lost 1; bases outside the gene matches: 3.

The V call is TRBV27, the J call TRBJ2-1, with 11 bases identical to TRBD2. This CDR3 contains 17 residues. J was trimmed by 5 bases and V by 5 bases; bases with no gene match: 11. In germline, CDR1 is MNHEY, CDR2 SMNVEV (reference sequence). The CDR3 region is CASSPPPGTSGNNEQFF. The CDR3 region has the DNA TGTGCCAGCAGTCCCCCCCCCGGGACTAGCGGAAACAATGAGCAGTTCTTC.

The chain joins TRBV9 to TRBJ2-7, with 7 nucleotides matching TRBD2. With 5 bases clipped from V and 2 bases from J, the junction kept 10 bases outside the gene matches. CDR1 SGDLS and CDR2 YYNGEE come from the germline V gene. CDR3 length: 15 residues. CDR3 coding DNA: TGTGCCAGCAGTTTCGGAGACGGGACTACCTACGAGCAGTACTTC. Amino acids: CASSFGDGTTYEQYF.

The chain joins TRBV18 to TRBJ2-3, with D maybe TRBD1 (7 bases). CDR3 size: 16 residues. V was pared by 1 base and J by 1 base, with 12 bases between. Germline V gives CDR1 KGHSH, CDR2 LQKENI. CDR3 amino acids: CASSPLGGGGTDTQYF. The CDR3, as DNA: TGTGCCAGCTCACCACTAGGGGGCGGGGGCACAGATACGCAGTATTTT. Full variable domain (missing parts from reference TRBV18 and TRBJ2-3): NAGVMQNPRHLVRRRGQEARLRCSPMKGHSHVYWYRQLPEEGLKFMVYLQKENIIDESGMPKERFSAEFPKEGPSILRIQQVVRGDSAAYFCASSPLGGGGTDTQYFGPGTRLTVL.

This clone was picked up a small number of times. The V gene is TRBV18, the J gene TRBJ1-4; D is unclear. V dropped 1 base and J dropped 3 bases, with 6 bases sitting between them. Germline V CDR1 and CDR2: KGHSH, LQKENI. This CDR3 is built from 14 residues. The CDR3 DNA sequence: TGTGCCAGCTCACCACAATCCTCTAATGAAAAACTGTTTTTT. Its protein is CASSPQSSNEKLFF.

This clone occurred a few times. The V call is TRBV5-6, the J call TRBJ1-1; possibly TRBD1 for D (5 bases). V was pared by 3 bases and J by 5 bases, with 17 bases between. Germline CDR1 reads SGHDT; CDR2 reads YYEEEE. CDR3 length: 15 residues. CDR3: CASSSRPAGLTEAFF. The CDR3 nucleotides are TGTGCCAGCAGCTCCCGCCCGGCAGGGTTGACTGAAGCTTTCTTT.

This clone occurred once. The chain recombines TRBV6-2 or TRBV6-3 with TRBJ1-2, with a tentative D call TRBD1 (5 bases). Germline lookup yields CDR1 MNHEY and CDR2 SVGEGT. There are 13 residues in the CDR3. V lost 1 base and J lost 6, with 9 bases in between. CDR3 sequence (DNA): TGTGCCAGCAGTTACTACATACAGGATGGCTACACCTTC. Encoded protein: CASSYYIQDGYTF.

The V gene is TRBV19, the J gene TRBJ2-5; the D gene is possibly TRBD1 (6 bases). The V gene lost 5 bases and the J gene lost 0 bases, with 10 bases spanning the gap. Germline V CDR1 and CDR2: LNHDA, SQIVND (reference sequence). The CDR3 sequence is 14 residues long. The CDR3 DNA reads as TGTGCCAGTAGTCCCCGGGACAACCAAGAGACCCAGTACTTC. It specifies CASSPRDNQETQYF.